The rows below give T cell receptor beta chains drawn from one sample of a study of cytomegalovirus exposure and HLA in healthy donors. Clones were sequenced by immunoSEQ multiplex PCR, and TCRdb holds only the in-frame ones, with some missing. The data contain about 200,000 clones, about three quarters of them singletons. The sample taken for sequencing was PBMCs. The receptors stem from a man aged 18 to 29 in good health and CMV-seronegative. The CDR3 runs from the conserved cysteine through the conserved F or W. Each record gives: J gene, clone size, V gene, CDR3 protein. Not every row has a clone size; where given, it reads once, few, many or a size class.

j_call: TRBJ1-5
clone_size: -
v_call: TRBV19
cdr3_aa: CASKVQGTNQPQHF

j_call: TRBJ1-2
clone_size: few
v_call: TRBV4-1
cdr3_aa: CASSQDTGLYGYTF

j_call: TRBJ2-7
clone_size: -
v_call: TRBV6-5
cdr3_aa: CASSRDRTSYEQYF

j_call: TRBJ2-2
clone_size: -
v_call: TRBV28
cdr3_aa: CASTATTPGQQNTGELFF

j_call: TRBJ1-5
clone_size: -
v_call: TRBV27
cdr3_aa: CASSSRQGVGQPQHF

j_call: TRBJ2-1
clone_size: few
v_call: TRBV6-4
cdr3_aa: CASSERPGAINEQFF

j_call: TRBJ2-1
clone_size: -
v_call: TRBV27
cdr3_aa: CASSPTSGTEQFF

j_call: TRBJ2-3
clone_size: -
v_call: TRBV4-3
cdr3_aa: CASSSGGDTDTQYF

j_call: TRBJ1-5
clone_size: -
v_call: TRBV28
cdr3_aa: CASSSLVQGNQPQHF

j_call: TRBJ2-7
clone_size: once
v_call: TRBV14
cdr3_aa: CASSQPLGYEQYF

j_call: TRBJ2-7
clone_size: -
v_call: TRBV10-3
cdr3_aa: CAISESSPGSDEQYF

j_call: TRBJ2-5
clone_size: -
v_call: TRBV5-1
cdr3_aa: CASSLDFTEETQYF

j_call: TRBJ1-1
clone_size: -
v_call: TRBV9
cdr3_aa: CASSEGTANTEAFF

j_call: TRBJ1-1
clone_size: few
v_call: TRBV5-6
cdr3_aa: CASSLMGENTEAFF

j_call: TRBJ1-2
clone_size: -
v_call: TRBV11-3
cdr3_aa: CASSPTGTGNFDYGYTF

j_call: TRBJ1-2
clone_size: -
v_call: TRBV7-2
cdr3_aa: CASSLAAGTALQYGYTF

j_call: TRBJ2-7
clone_size: -
v_call: TRBV7-9
cdr3_aa: CASSQQGQGDSYEQYF

j_call: TRBJ2-2
clone_size: -
v_call: TRBV2
cdr3_aa: CASSGRGDGELFF

j_call: TRBJ2-3
clone_size: -
v_call: TRBV2
cdr3_aa: CASSEEGWTQYF

j_call: TRBJ2-3
clone_size: -
v_call: TRBV2
cdr3_aa: CASTSTGLTDTQYF

j_call: TRBJ2-3
clone_size: once
v_call: TRBV5-6
cdr3_aa: CASSRTDYMQYF

j_call: TRBJ1-4
clone_size: -
v_call: TRBV7-9
cdr3_aa: CASSLVVEARATNEKLFF

j_call: TRBJ1-2
clone_size: once
v_call: TRBV7-9
cdr3_aa: CASSKGTGPPLNYGYTF

j_call: TRBJ1-2
clone_size: few
v_call: TRBV4-2
cdr3_aa: CASSQEQGYGYTF

j_call: TRBJ1-1
clone_size: -
v_call: TRBV19
cdr3_aa: CASSILKGGTGAAEAFF

j_call: TRBJ2-3
clone_size: -
v_call: TRBV7-8
cdr3_aa: CASSLAGGQSSDTQYF

j_call: TRBJ2-7
clone_size: -
v_call: TRBV20-1
cdr3_aa: CSARALPEQYF

j_call: TRBJ1-5
clone_size: -
v_call: TRBV2
cdr3_aa: CASSVNPLHRAVVDQPQHF

j_call: TRBJ2-3
clone_size: -
v_call: TRBV5-1
cdr3_aa: CASSLVAEAHDTQYF

j_call: TRBJ2-3
clone_size: -
v_call: TRBV5-4
cdr3_aa: CASSLEGLAGGSTDTQYF

j_call: TRBJ1-1
clone_size: -
v_call: TRBV30
cdr3_aa: CAWSPTVGTEAFF

j_call: TRBJ1-2
clone_size: few
v_call: TRBV29-1
cdr3_aa: CSVAQGDGYTF

j_call: TRBJ2-7
clone_size: -
v_call: TRBV29-1
cdr3_aa: CSGTGQTPYEQYF

j_call: TRBJ2-5
clone_size: -
v_call: TRBV11-2
cdr3_aa: CASSLRGGGQETQYF

j_call: TRBJ2-1
clone_size: -
v_call: TRBV5-1
cdr3_aa: CASSHRGNEQFF

j_call: TRBJ2-7
clone_size: -
v_call: TRBV19
cdr3_aa: CASSTSRTSDSYEQYF

j_call: TRBJ1-5
clone_size: -
v_call: TRBV7-2
cdr3_aa: CASSLHRAGQPQHF

j_call: TRBJ1-2
clone_size: -
v_call: TRBV28
cdr3_aa: CASSPQGYGYTF

j_call: TRBJ2-5
clone_size: -
v_call: TRBV6-6
cdr3_aa: CASSYEETQYF

j_call: TRBJ1-1
clone_size: -
v_call: TRBV4-3
cdr3_aa: CASSPGLHQGTEAFF

j_call: TRBJ2-7
clone_size: -
v_call: TRBV30
cdr3_aa: CAWSETSVRYEQYF

j_call: TRBJ2-7
clone_size: -
v_call: TRBV7-2
cdr3_aa: CASKPGGWSYEQYF

j_call: TRBJ2-7
clone_size: -
v_call: TRBV2
cdr3_aa: CASSDLGGSYEQYF

j_call: TRBJ2-7
clone_size: -
v_call: TRBV6-5
cdr3_aa: CASSYGTGYYEQYF

j_call: TRBJ1-5
clone_size: few
v_call: TRBV27
cdr3_aa: CASSLSGRDSNQPQHF

j_call: TRBJ2-3
clone_size: -
v_call: TRBV5-8
cdr3_aa: CASSSTSGSGTDTQYF

j_call: TRBJ2-7
clone_size: -
v_call: TRBV9
cdr3_aa: CASSVDGTASYEQYF

j_call: TRBJ2-7
clone_size: -
v_call: TRBV7-2
cdr3_aa: CASSLATSGSSYEQYF

j_call: TRBJ1-2
clone_size: -
v_call: TRBV30
cdr3_aa: CAWSAMAQGSPGYTF

j_call: TRBJ1-1
clone_size: -
v_call: TRBV5-1
cdr3_aa: CASSSVAGGGEAFF

j_call: TRBJ2-5
clone_size: once
v_call: TRBV6-5
cdr3_aa: CASSSRDREIREQYF

j_call: TRBJ2-1
clone_size: -
v_call: TRBV7-9
cdr3_aa: CASSTGTGLDEQFF

j_call: TRBJ2-3
clone_size: -
v_call: TRBV5-1
cdr3_aa: CASSLAASGDTDTQYF

j_call: TRBJ2-1
clone_size: -
v_call: TRBV5-4
cdr3_aa: CASSLRTGNEQFF

j_call: TRBJ2-2
clone_size: -
v_call: TRBV11-3
cdr3_aa: CASSLGYRETGELFF

j_call: TRBJ2-5
clone_size: few
v_call: TRBV6-1
cdr3_aa: CASSYGLGETQYF

j_call: TRBJ2-1
clone_size: -
v_call: TRBV2
cdr3_aa: CASSYTSEQFF